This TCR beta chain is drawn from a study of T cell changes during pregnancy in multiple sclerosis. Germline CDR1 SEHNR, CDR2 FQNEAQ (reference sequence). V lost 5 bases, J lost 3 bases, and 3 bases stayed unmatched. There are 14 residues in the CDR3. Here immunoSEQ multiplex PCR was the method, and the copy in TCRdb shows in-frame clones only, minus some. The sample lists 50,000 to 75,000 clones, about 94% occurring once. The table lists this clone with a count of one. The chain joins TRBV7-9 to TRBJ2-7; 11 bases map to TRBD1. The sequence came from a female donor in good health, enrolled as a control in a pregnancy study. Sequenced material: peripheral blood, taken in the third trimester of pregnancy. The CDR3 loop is CASSPGTGGYEQYF. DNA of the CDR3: TGTGCCAGCAGCCCGGGGACAGGGGGCTACGAGCAGTACTTC.